The next 30 T cell receptor beta chains were all read from a single sample in a study of T cells in Graves' hyperthyroidism and ophthalmopathy. Using RNA transcripts as the source, TCR beta CDR3 regions were amplified. Using the HTBI primer set, a first-round RT-PCR was run on the TCR CDR3. TCRdb reanalysed the multiplex PCR reads using MiXCR and keeps one entry per CDR3 protein. The top ten hold 15% to 20% of the sample, which has over 550,000 distinct CDR3 sequences, 16% seen once. Sequencing was performed on blood. These receptors were collected from a woman between 18 and 30 years old with Graves' hyperthyroidism.

This clonotype was found a few times. The V gene is TRBV6-9, the J gene TRBJ2-1; D possibly corresponds to TRBD2 (6 bases). CDR1 MNHGY and CDR2 SVAAGI come from the germline V gene. Between the trimmed V and J ends, which lost 3 bases and 1 base, there was a span of 10 bases. The CDR3 spans 15 residues. The CDR3 reads CASSYGAGSYNEQFF. In DNA form, the CDR3 reads TGTGCCAGCAGTTACGGGGCGGGGTCCTACAATGAGCAGTTCTTC.

This clonotype was picked up a small number of times. This chain joins TRBV18 and TRBJ2-7; TRBD1 might be the D (6 bases). The germline CDR1 and CDR2 sequences are KGHSH and LQKENI. The V end was cut by 4 bases, the J end by 4 bases, with 17 bases between. The CDR3 is 15 amino acids. The CDR3 region has the DNA TGTGCCAGCTCACAAGAGGGGGACACAGTTTACGAGCAGTACTTC. It specifies CASSQEGDTVYEQYF.

Many counts were recorded for this clonotype. This rearrangement joins TRBV28 to TRBJ2-5; TRBD1 aligns across 12 bases. The V gene end was trimmed by 6 bases and the J gene end by 5 bases; junction bases not matched to a gene: 4. This CDR3 contains 14 residues. CDR1 is MDHEN, CDR2 SYDVKM, per germline. The CDR3 is CASSQGQGAETQYF. The CDR3 nucleotides are TGTGCCAGCAGCCAGGGACAGGGGGCGGAGACCCAGTACTTC. Complete variable domain (other parts from reference TRBV28 and TRBJ2-5): DVKVTQSSRYLVKRTGEKVFLECVQDMDHENMFWYRQDPGLGLRLIYFSYDVKMKEKGDIPEGYSVSREKKERFSLILESASTNQTSMYLCASSQGQGAETQYFGPGTRLLVL.

This clonotype was recorded at least ten times. The chain has TRBV11-3 and TRBJ2-3; no definite D call. V lost 1 base and J lost 7, with 12 bases in between. This CDR3 contains 14 residues. Germline V gene lookup returns CDR1 SGHNT and CDR2 YENEEA. The CDR3 loop is CASSLGQPPHTQYF. The DNA for the CDR3 is TGTGCCAGCAGCTTAGGCCAACCACCCCATACGCAGTATTTT.

This clonotype was seen a handful of times. The J gene is TRBJ1-2, the V gene TRBV5-1; D ambiguous. The CDR3 has 14 amino acids. Between the trimmed V and J ends, which lost 4 bases and 8 bases, there was a span of 18 bases. Germline loops: CDR1 SGHRS, CDR2 YFSETQ. The CDR3 region is CASSLGPGKEGYTF. CDR3 DNA sequence: TGCGCCAGCAGCCTCGGGCCGGGGAAGGAGGGCTACACCTTC.

This chain connects TRBV24-1 to TRBJ2-7; perhaps D is TRBD1 or TRBD2 (7 bases each). Germline CDR1 is KGHDR and CDR2 is SFDVKD. Trimming removed 7 bases from V and 4 bases from J, with 19 bases in between. The CDR3 spans 15 residues. CDR3 bases: TGTGCCACCAGGGGCCTACAGGGGAGGGGTTACGAGCAGTACTTC. Its translation: CATRGLQGRGYEQYF.

This clonotype was recorded many times. This chain connects TRBV7-9 to TRBJ2-5; 7 bases agree with TRBD1. CDR3 size: 17 residues. Per the germline V gene, CDR1 is SEHNR and CDR2 is FQNEAQ (reference sequence). V trimming: 7 bases; J trimming: 1 base; junction bases outside the gene matches: 15. CDR3 protein: CASTNPWGRQGQETQYF. DNA of the CDR3: TGTGCCAGCACAAACCCGTGGGGCCGACAGGGCCAAGAGACCCAGTACTTC. The whole variable domain, remainder taken from reference TRBV7-9 and TRBJ2-5, is DTGVSQNPRHKITKRGQNVTFRCDPISEHNRLYWYRQTLGQGPEFLTYFQNEAQLEKSRLLSDRFSAERPKGSFSTLEIQRTEQGDSAMYLCASTNPWGRQGQETQYFGPGTRLLVL.

The genes are TRBV6-9 and TRBJ1-2; 8 positions agree with TRBD1. The V gene's germline CDR1 is MNHGY and CDR2 SVAAGI. The trim removed 3 bases at V and 4 bases at J, leaving 10 bases unmatched. The CDR3 extends over 16 amino acids. CDR3 DNA sequence: TGTGCCAGCAGTTACAGGGGACAGGACGGAACCTATGGCTACACCTTC. Protein product: CASSYRGQDGTYGYTF.

V is TRBV7-8 and J is TRBJ1-4; D is uncertain. The CDR3 contains 12 residues. The V gene's germline CDR1 is SGHVS and CDR2 FQNEAQ. The V end lost 3 bases, the J end lost 5 bases, and 4 bases lay between the germline ends. The CDR3 coding sequence is TGTGCCAGCAGCTTCGACAATGAAAAACTGTTTTTT. As protein: CASSFDNEKLFF.

The V call is TRBV11-2, the J call TRBJ2-3, with 14 bases matching TRBD2. The CDR3 contains 17 residues. Germline V gives CDR1 SGHAT, CDR2 FQNNGV. The J segment lost 4 bases and the V segment lost 5 bases, leaving 8 bases of the junction unmatched. Here the CDR3 reads CASSTMGLAGAADTQYF. The CDR3 DNA is TGTGCCAGCAGCACCATGGGACTAGCGGGAGCTGCAGATACGCAGTATTTT. The variable domain in full, with the rest retrieved from reference TRBV11-2 and TRBJ2-3, is EAGVAQSPRYKIIEKRQSVAFWCNPISGHATLYWYQQILGQGPKLLIQFQNNGVVDDSQLPKDRFSAERLKGVDSTLKIQPAKLEDSAVYLCASSTMGLAGAADTQYFGPGTRLTVL.

This clonotype was recorded once. A single base separates this from a much larger clone, so it may be a read error. J is TRBJ1-1 and V is TRBV7-9; D perhaps matches TRBD1 (5 bases). Trimming took off 11 bases at V and 4 bases at J, with 20 bases between the two ends. This CDR3 has 14 residues. Germline V gene data show CDR1 as SEHNR and CDR2 as FQNEAQ (reference sequence). The CDR3 nucleotides read TGTGCCGGGAGAAGTGGGGGAAGAGGCACTGAAGCTTTCTTT. Its protein is CAGRSGGRGTEAFF.

In DNA form, the CDR3 reads TGTGCCAGCTCACCAGTCGGGGACCGGGCTGAAGCTTTCTTT. Translating it yields CASSPVGDRAEAFF. The chain employs TRBV18 and TRBJ1-1, with TRBD1 as a possible D gene (5 bases). Germline CDR1 reads KGHSH; CDR2 reads LQKENI. This CDR3 has 14 amino acids. V was shortened by 2 bases and J by 6 bases, with 13 bases between the two germline ends.

In its sample, this clonotype was seen many times. Written as DNA, the CDR3 is TGTGCCAGCAGTGAACACGTTGCAGCTGAAGCTTTCTTT. Its translation: CASSEHVAAEAFF. V is TRBV6-1 and J is TRBJ1-1, with no clear D. The CDR3 is made up of 13 amino acids. The V and J ends lost 2 bases and 6 bases respectively, with 10 bases between them. Germline CDR1 and CDR2: MNHNS and SASEGT.

The chain links TRBV20-1 to TRBJ1-1; D remains ambiguous. This CDR3 spans 12 amino acids. Per the germline V gene, CDR1 is DFQATT and CDR2 is SNEGSKA (reference sequence). V lost 5 bases, J lost 3 bases, and 10 bases lay in between. The CDR3 sequence is CSAEAWDTEAFF. The CDR3 bases are TGCAGTGCTGAGGCTTGGGACACTGAAGCTTTCTTT.

The rearrangement links TRBV4-3 to TRBJ1-2; TRBD1 matches at 11 bases. CDR3 length equals 16 residues. Germline V gene sequence: CDR1 LGHNA, CDR2 YSLEER. The ends lost 4 bases at V and 6 bases at J; junction bases unmatched: 10. The CDR3 loop reads CASSLEGGTGGHGYTF. The CDR3 DNA reads as TGCGCCAGCAGCCTCGAGGGGGGGACAGGGGGTCATGGCTACACCTTC.

This clonotype was counted many times. The J gene is TRBJ2-7, the V gene TRBV7-9, with 12 bases fitting TRBD1. J was trimmed by 10 bases and V by 5 bases; bases with no gene match: 6. Germline CDR1 SEHNR, CDR2 FQNEAQ (reference sequence). This CDR3 has 13 amino acids. In nucleotides, the CDR3 is TGTGCCAGCAGCGGGGACAGGGGGCTGGAACAGTACTTC. Residues: CASSGDRGLEQYF. Looking up the rest from reference TRBV7-9 and TRBJ2-7 gives the full variable domain: DTGVSQNPRHKITKRGQNVTFRCDPISEHNRLYWYRQTLGQGPEFLTYFQNEAQLEKSRLLSDRFSAERPKGSFSTLEIQRTEQGDSAMYLCASSGDRGLEQYFGPGTRLTVT.

The CDR3 loop is CASSSGLAGGPGQETQYF. The DNA for the CDR3 is TGTGCCAGCAGTTCGGGACTAGCGGGGGGGCCTGGTCAAGAGACCCAGTACTTC. The V and J genes are TRBV12-3 or TRBV12-4 and TRBJ2-5; 16 nucleotides align to TRBD2. With V trimmed by 4 bases and J by 2 bases, 7 bases remained unmatched. The CDR3 totals 18 residues.

This clonotype showed up just a few times. This chain uses TRBV20-1 with TRBJ1-5; 9 bases agree with TRBD1. The CDR3 consists of 16 residues. Unmatched junction bases numbered 14, after V lost 6 bases and J lost 5 bases. CDR1 DFQATT and CDR2 SNEGSKA come from the germline V gene (reference sequence). CDR3 region: CSATEVGQGFYQPQHF. The CDR3 DNA reads TGCAGTGCCACGGAGGTTGGACAGGGGTTTTATCAGCCCCAGCATTTT.

V gene TRBV20-1 combines with J gene TRBJ1-5; TRBD1 is a possible D gene (6 bases). The germline V gene has CDR1 DFQATT and CDR2 SNEGSKA (reference sequence). This CDR3 comprises 14 residues. With 0 bases removed from V and 7 bases from J, the gap between germline ends came to 13 bases. This CDR3 reads CSARDAGAGQPQHF. CDR3 bases: TGCAGTGCTAGAGATGCGGGGGCCGGGCAGCCCCAGCATTTT.

In its sample, this clonotype was seen a few times. This sequence joins TRBV11-3 and TRBJ2-2, with D uncertain. The ends were cut back, 1 base at V and 9 bases at J, with 12 bases in the middle. The CDR3 covers 14 residues. The germline V gene has CDR1 SGHNT and CDR2 YENEEA. The CDR3 protein is CASSLGLTSRELFF. The CDR3 DNA reads TGTGCCAGCAGCTTAGGTCTGACCTCGCGGGAGCTGTTTTTT.

The chain links TRBV9 to TRBJ2-3; tentative D call: TRBD1 (6 bases). Germline V CDR1 and CDR2: SGDLS, YYNGEE. Trimming stripped 4 bases from V and 1 base from J, with 19 bases between. CDR3 length: 17 residues. CDR3 protein: CASSPRRRTVGTDTQYF. CDR3 DNA sequence: TGTGCCAGCAGCCCCCGGCGGCGGACAGTCGGCACAGATACGCAGTATTTT.

This clonotype was picked up a small number of times. The V gene is TRBV20-1, the J gene TRBJ2-7, with TRBD2 matching 12 bases. V shed 5 bases, J shed 6 bases, and the junction held 8 bases outside the gene matches. Germline V CDR1 and CDR2: DFQATT, SNEGSKA (reference sequence). The CDR3 has 14 residues. As DNA, the CDR3 is TGCAGTGCTCGAAGGCCGGGACTAGCGGGCGAGCAGTACTTC. Its translation is CSARRPGLAGEQYF.

Ten or more counts support this clonotype. The chain recombines TRBV29-1 with TRBJ1-1, with 12 bases identical to TRBD1. This CDR3 has 14 amino acids. Germline V gene lookup returns CDR1 SQVTM and CDR2 ANQGSEA. V lost 7 bases, J lost 1 base, and 4 bases stayed unmatched. Here the CDR3 DNA reads TGCAGCGGGGACAGGGGGCTCTGGAACACTGAAGCTTTCTTT. Its protein is CSGDRGLWNTEAFF.

This clonotype was seen ten or more times. The chain links TRBV12-5 to TRBJ2-1, with 8 bases that match TRBD2. CDR1 is LGHNT, CDR2 FRNRAP, per germline. The CDR3 is 15 amino acids. J was trimmed by 9 bases and V by 0 bases; bases with no gene match: 7. For the CDR3, the DNA is TGTGCTAGTGGTTTGGTACCGGGAGGGCCGGGTGAGCAGTTCTTC. Amino acids: CASGLVPGGPGEQFF.

This clonotype was found many times. The rearrangement links TRBV10-3 to TRBJ1-1, with a weak D call TRBD1 (5 bases). Trimming took off 6 bases at V and 7 bases at J, with 15 bases between the two ends. CDR3 length: 13 amino acids. Germline CDR1 reads ENHRY; CDR2 reads SYGVKD. The chain's CDR3 is CAIRSDMADEAFF. DNA for the CDR3: TGTGCCATCAGATCGGACATGGCAGATGAAGCTTTCTTT.

The chain carries TRBV15 and TRBJ2-1; D perhaps matches TRBD2 (6 bases). V lost 4 bases, J lost 4 bases, and 11 bases lay in between. Germline CDR1 and CDR2: LNHNV and YYDKDF (reference sequence). The CDR3 loop spans 14 amino acids. The CDR3 coding sequence is TGTGCCACCAGCATCGGGGACTTTTACAATGAGCAGTTCTTC. Translated: CATSIGDFYNEQFF.

This clonotype was picked up one time. This chain uses TRBV25-1 with TRBJ2-1; no definite D call. With 0 bases removed from V and 12 bases from J, the gap between germline ends came to 12 bases. Germline CDR1 reads MGHDK; CDR2 reads SYGVNS. The CDR3 loop spans 13 amino acids. CDR3 in amino acids: CASSEYSTLGQFF. Written as DNA, the CDR3 is TGTGCCAGCAGTGAATACAGCACCCTAGGGCAGTTCTTC. The full variable domain, completed using reference TRBV25-1 and TRBJ2-1, is EADIYQTPRYLVIGTGKKITLECSQTMGHDKMYWYQQDPGMELHLIHYSYGVNSTEKGDLSSESTVSRIRTEHFPLTLESARPSHTSQYLCASSEYSTLGQFFGPGTRLTVL.

This clonotype occurred many times. The chain carries TRBV28 and TRBJ1-1, with D maybe TRBD1 (6 bases). Germline V gene sequence: CDR1 MDHEN, CDR2 SYDVKM. The CDR3 is 15 amino acids. V gave up 6 bases and J gave up 2 bases, with 16 bases separating them. The CDR3 here is CASRPPGQTNTEAFF. DNA of the CDR3: TGTGCCAGCAGACCGCCGGGACAAACTAACACTGAAGCTTTCTTT.

The chain couples TRBV18 to TRBJ1-5; D is unclear. The CDR3 runs 13 residues. V lost 6 bases, J lost 4 bases, and 10 bases lay in between. The germline V gene has CDR1 KGHSH and CDR2 LQKENI. The CDR3 DNA reads TGTGCCAGCTCGGGAGGGTTGAATCAGCCCCAGCATTTT. Protein: CASSGGLNQPQHF.

V is TRBV20-1 and J is TRBJ1-4; no firm D call. V was trimmed by 0 bases and J by 5 bases, leaving 13 bases between them. Germline V gives CDR1 DFQATT, CDR2 SNEGSKA (reference sequence). The CDR3 consists of 15 residues. This chain's CDR3 is CSARDSGNQNEKLFF. CDR3 DNA: TGCAGTGCTAGAGACTCCGGGAATCAAAATGAAAAACTGTTTTTT.